One and the same sample provided the 21 T cell receptor beta chains below, sequenced in a study of T cells in Graves' hyperthyroidism and ophthalmopathy. There were TCR beta CDR3 regions amplified from RNA transcripts. During a first-round RT-PCR of the TCR CDR3, the HTBI primer set was used. One entry per CDR3 protein results from TCRdb running MiXCR on the multiplex PCR reads. The sample lists a few hundred thousand distinct CDR3 sequences; approximately 19% were seen once. Sequenced input: blood. The receptors derive from a woman aged 18-29 years with Graves' hyperthyroidism.

In its sample, this clonotype was seen many times. The V call is TRBV24-1, the J call TRBJ2-2, with 8 bases lining up with TRBD1. Germline values: CDR1 KGHDR, CDR2 SFDVKD. The CDR3 is 16 amino acids. V was pared by 3 bases and J by 5 bases, with 7 bases of the junction left unmatched. In nucleotides, the CDR3 is TGTGCCACCAGTGATCTAGCAGGGGGCGAGACCGGGGAGCTGTTTTTT. Amino acids: CATSDLAGGETGELFF.

This clonotype appeared many times. V and J are TRBV6-1 and TRBJ1-5; no clear D gene. The CDR3 totals 16 residues. Germline V gene data show CDR1 as MNHNS and CDR2 as SASEGT. Trimming removed 6 bases at V and 0 bases at J, with 15 bases between. The CDR3 sequence is CASRLSTAGSNQPQHF. For the CDR3, the DNA is TGTGCCAGCAGGCTCTCGACTGCGGGTAGCAATCAGCCCCAGCATTTT.

This clonotype was counted ten times or more. The V and J genes are TRBV15 and TRBJ1-1, with D unclear. V gave up 0 bases and J gave up 3 bases, with 8 bases separating them. The germline V gene encodes CDR1 LNHNV and CDR2 YYDKDF (reference sequence). This CDR3 spans 14 amino acids. The CDR3 region has the DNA TGTGCCACCAGCAGAGACGATGGGGACACTGAAGCTTTCTTT. The encoded protein is CATSRDDGDTEAFF.

Many counts were recorded for this clonotype. The CDR3: CASRGPGLAAGELFF. The CDR3 bases are TGTGCCAGCAGGGGTCCAGGACTAGCGGCCGGGGAGCTGTTTTTT. V usage is TRBV12-3 or TRBV12-4 and J usage is TRBJ2-2; TRBD2 matches 10 bases. The CDR3 loop spans 15 amino acids. V was pared by 6 bases and J by 6 bases, with 7 bases of the junction left unmatched.

The V and J genes are TRBV6-1 and TRBJ1-6; a weak D match, TRBD1 (5 bases). CDR3 length: 15 residues. V was shortened by 1 base and J by 7 bases, with 11 bases between the two germline ends. Germline CDR1 MNHNS, CDR2 SASEGT. DNA of the CDR3: TGTGCCAGCAGTGAAGAAGGGGTTAAGAATTCACCCCTCCACTTT. This translates into CASSEEGVKNSPLHF.

This clonotype was observed many times. V gene TRBV4-2 combines with J gene TRBJ2-7; 7 bases fit TRBD1. The trim removed 0 bases at V and 1 base at J, leaving 6 bases unmatched. Germline lookup yields CDR1 LGHNA and CDR2 YNFKEQ. The CDR3 is 16 amino acids. This chain's CDR3 is CASSQENWDRSYEQYF. CDR3 in DNA: TGTGCCAGCAGCCAAGAGAATTGGGACAGATCCTACGAGCAGTACTTC.

This clonotype occurred many times. The chain has TRBV12-3 or TRBV12-4 and TRBJ1-1; TRBD1 might be the D (5 bases). V dropped 5 bases and J dropped 3 bases, with 10 bases sitting between them. The CDR3 is made up of 13 amino acids. The CDR3 region is CASSPARDTEAFF. In DNA form, the CDR3 reads TGTGCCAGCAGTCCCGCCAGGGACACTGAAGCTTTCTTT.

In its sample, this clonotype was seen many times. The gene calls are TRBV6-5 and TRBJ2-5; D is perhaps TRBD1 or TRBD2 (6 bases each). Germline CDR1 and CDR2: MNHEY and SVGAGI. The CDR3 loop spans 14 amino acids. Trimming removed 6 bases from V and 5 bases from J, with 16 bases in between. The CDR3 DNA sequence: TGTGCCAGCAGCAAAGGGGGGCTCTTGGAGACCCAGTACTTC. This encodes CASSKGGLLETQYF.

On this clonotype itself: This clone may be a read error of a much larger clone one base away. The chain carries TRBV6-1 and TRBJ1-1; unclear D gene. The CDR3 runs to 13 residues. Germline CDR1 is MNHNS and CDR2 is SASEGT. CDR3 DNA: TGTGCCTGCAGTCGAAGCCTGAACACTGAAGCTTTCTTT. Translating it yields CACSRSLNTEAFF.

This clonotype came up many times. This chain connects TRBV5-1 to TRBJ1-1, with D possibly being TRBD1 (6 bases). V dropped 2 bases and J dropped 3 bases, with 11 bases sitting between them. This CDR3 is built from 14 residues. Germline V gene lookup returns CDR1 SGHRS and CDR2 YFSETQ. CDR3 residues: CASSLPGGDTEAFF. In DNA form, the CDR3 reads TGCGCCAGCAGCTTACCCGGGGGCGACACTGAAGCTTTCTTT.

There are many counts of this clonotype. The CDR3 spells CATSDPRDGEGYTF. For the CDR3, the DNA is TGTGCCACCAGTGACCCCCGGGACGGGGAAGGCTACACCTTC. The chain links TRBV24-1 to TRBJ1-2, with D perhaps TRBD1 (5 bases). This CDR3 contains 14 residues. Trimming cost V 4 bases and J 8 bases, with 16 bases left between them. Germline values: CDR1 KGHDR, CDR2 SFDVKD.

This clonotype was observed many times. The chain uses TRBV15 and TRBJ2-3; D remains unclear. Trimming removed 0 bases at V and 3 bases at J, with 10 bases between. The CDR3 loop spans 15 amino acids. Germline CDR1 reads LNHNV; CDR2 reads YYDKDF (reference sequence). The DNA of the CDR3 is TGTGCCACCAGCAGAGATCTCGCCCCGACAGATACGCAGTATTTT. Protein product: CATSRDLAPTDTQYF. Full variable domain (outside the CDR3, taken from reference TRBV15 and TRBJ2-3): DAMVIQNPRYQVTQFGKPVTLSCSQTLNHNVMYWYQQKSSQAPKLLFHYYDKDFNNEADTPDNFQSRRPNTSFCFLDIRSPGLGDTAMYLCATSRDLAPTDTQYFGPGTRLTVL.

This clonotype was seen repeatedly, ten times or more. In DNA, the CDR3 is TGTGCCAGCAGTACAAACAGTGAGGCCAGCAATGAGCAGTTCTTC. It translates to CASSTNSEASNEQFF. The chain recombines TRBV6-5 with TRBJ2-1; D is undetermined. The length of the CDR3 is 15 residues. V dropped 5 bases and J dropped 6 bases, with 17 bases sitting between them. From germline, CDR1 is MNHEY and CDR2 SVGAGI.

This clonotype was observed many times. J is TRBJ1-1 and V is TRBV12-3 or TRBV12-4, with 7 bases aligning to TRBD1. J was trimmed by 4 bases and V by 6 bases; bases with no gene match: 8. The CDR3 is 14 amino acids. This CDR3 reads CASRVGGGGTEAFF. CDR3 nucleotides: TGTGCCAGCAGAGTAGGGGGCGGGGGCACTGAAGCTTTCTTT.

This chain connects TRBV11-2 to TRBJ2-5, with 14 bases matching TRBD2. The germline gives CDR1 SGHAT, CDR2 FQNNGV. This CDR3 comprises 17 residues. Trimming removed 4 bases from V and 1 base from J; junction bases left unmatched: 5. This CDR3 reads CASSSSGTSGGQETQYF. The CDR3 bases are TGTGCCAGCAGCTCATCAGGGACTAGCGGGGGCCAAGAGACCCAGTACTTC.

The chain recombines TRBV29-1 with TRBJ1-1; 11 nucleotides line up with TRBD1. Trimming took 3 bases from V and 4 from J; bases not matched to a gene: 1. The CDR3 extends over 13 amino acids. Germline-derived CDR1 and CDR2 are SQVTM and ANQGSEA. The CDR3 DNA is TGCAGCGTTGATGGGACAGGGGGCACTGAAGCTTTCTTT. Translated: CSVDGTGGTEAFF.

In its sample, this clonotype was seen many times. The V gene is TRBV4-1, the J gene TRBJ2-5, with unresolved D. Germline values: CDR1 MGHRA, CDR2 YSYEKL. This CDR3 is 13 amino acids long. V shed 4 bases and J shed 5 bases, with 11 bases lying between them. The CDR3 bases are TGCGCCAGCAGCCTTCTCTTACCGGAGACCCAGTACTTC. Its protein product is CASSLLLPETQYF.

The chain recombines TRBV30 with TRBJ2-5; 9 nucleotides align to TRBD2. With V trimmed by 0 bases and J by 8 bases, 16 bases remained unmatched. This CDR3 contains 17 residues. Germline V CDR1 and CDR2: GTSNPN, SVGIG (reference sequence). The DNA for the CDR3 is TGTGCCTGGAGTGTGGGGCCAGCGGGGGGCAGGGTGGAAACCCAGTACTTC. Protein: CAWSVGPAGGRVETQYF.

This clonotype was counted at least ten times. The chain recombines TRBV27 with TRBJ2-4, with D unresolved. The CDR3 covers 16 residues. Between the trimmed V and J ends, which lost 5 bases and 0 bases, there was a span of 14 bases. Germline CDR1 MNHEY, CDR2 SMNVEV (reference sequence). The CDR3 nucleotides are TGTGCCAGCAGTGGCCCGGGCCGATTAGCCAAAAACATTCAGTACTTC. Protein sequence: CASSGPGRLAKNIQYF.

CDR3 sequence (DNA): TGTGCCAGCTCAACAGGGCTGAAGACCCAGTACTTC. It codes for CASSTGLKTQYF. V and J are TRBV18 and TRBJ2-5; D may be TRBD1 (6 bases). Germline assignment: CDR1 KGHSH and CDR2 LQKENI. The CDR3 is made up of 12 amino acids. V was trimmed by 5 bases and J by 6 bases, leaving 10 bases between them.

This clonotype turned up a few times. A read error may explain this, as a much larger clone is one base away. The missing conserved phenylalanine or tryptophan at the end of this CDR3 makes a read error likely. It is unclear where the CDR3 begins or ends on the DNA, so no DNA is shown, and the CDR3 is as TCRdb lists it. This rearrangement joins TRBV29-1 to TRBJ2-2; TRBD1, the table's D call, lacks a check against the DNA. From its first to its last residue, the CDR3 has 13 amino acids. Germline V gives CDR1 SQVTM, CDR2 ANQGSEA. CDR3: CSGRDSPTGELCS.